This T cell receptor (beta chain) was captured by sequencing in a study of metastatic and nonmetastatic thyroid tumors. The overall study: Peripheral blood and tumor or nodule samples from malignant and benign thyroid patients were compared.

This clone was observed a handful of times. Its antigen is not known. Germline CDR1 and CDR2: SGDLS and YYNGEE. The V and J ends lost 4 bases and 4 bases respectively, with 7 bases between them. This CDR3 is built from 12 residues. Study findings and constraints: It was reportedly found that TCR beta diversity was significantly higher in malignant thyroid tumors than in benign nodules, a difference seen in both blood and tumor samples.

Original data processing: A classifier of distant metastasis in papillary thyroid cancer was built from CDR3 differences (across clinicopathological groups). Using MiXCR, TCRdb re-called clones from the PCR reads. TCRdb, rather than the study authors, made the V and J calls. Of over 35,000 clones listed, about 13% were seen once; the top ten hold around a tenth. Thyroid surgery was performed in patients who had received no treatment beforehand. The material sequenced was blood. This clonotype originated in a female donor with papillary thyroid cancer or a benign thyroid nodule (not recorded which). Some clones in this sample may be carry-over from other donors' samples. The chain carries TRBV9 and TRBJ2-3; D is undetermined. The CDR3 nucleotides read TGTGCCAGCAGCCCGTGGTCAGATACGCAGTATTTT. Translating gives CASSPWSDTQYF.